This passage covers 4 T cell receptor beta chains from one sample sequenced in a study of T cell repertoires in ileal Crohn's disease. Measured with immunoSEQ multiplex PCR; TCRdb has only the in-frame clones, and not every one. This table holds over 6,500 clones, around 83% found once. The time point denotes: inflamed ileum from the surgical specimen. Sample: ileal tissue. These receptor sequences come from an adult with Crohn's disease.

This clone was seen more than once but under ten times. This sequence joins TRBV6-4 and TRBJ1-1; 7 nucleotides align to TRBD1. Germline CDR1 MRHNA, CDR2 SNTAGT. CDR3 length equals 12 residues. Losses at the gene ends were 6 bases for V and 7 bases for J; bases not matched to a gene: 5. This CDR3 is CASSKGGGEAFF. DNA for the CDR3: TGTGCCAGCAGCAAAGGGGGCGGTGAAGCTTTCTTT.

The chain recombines TRBV5-6 with TRBJ2-7, with TRBD1 identical over 8 bases. Unmatched junction bases numbered 6, after V lost 4 bases and J lost 0 bases. The CDR3 totals 15 residues. The germline V gene has CDR1 SGHDT and CDR2 YYEEEE. The CDR3 spells CASSAGQESSYEQYF. CDR3 sequence (DNA): TGTGCCAGCAGCGCGGGACAGGAAAGCTCCTACGAGCAGTACTTC. Using reference TRBV5-6 and TRBJ2-7 for the parts outside the CDR3, the full variable domain is DAGVTQSPTHLIKTRGQQVTLRCSPKSGHDTVSWYQQALGQGPQFIFQYYEEEERQRGNFPDRFSGHQFPNYSSELNVNALLLGDSALYLCASSAGQESSYEQYFGPGTRLTVT.

This chain links TRBV7-6 with TRBJ2-1; 7 nucleotides match TRBD2. There are 15 residues in the CDR3. The V segment lost 1 base and the J segment 6 bases; nucleotides outside the gene matches: 6. Germline CDR1 is SGHVS and CDR2 is FNYEAQ. The CDR3 coding sequence is TGTGCCAGCAGCTTAGTTAGCGGGTCTACCAATGAGCAGTTCTTC. Encoded protein: CASSLVSGSTNEQFF.

This clone was detected only once. CDR3 nucleotides: TGTGCCAGCAGCCGCGACCTCGGGTCCAACACTGAAGCTTTCTTT. Residues: CASSRDLGSNTEAFF. The chain joins TRBV6-1 to TRBJ1-1, with D unclear. Trimming removed 6 bases at V and 2 bases at J, with 16 bases between. The germline gives CDR1 MNHNS, CDR2 SASEGT. The CDR3 consists of 15 residues.